These 23 T cell receptor beta chains originate from one sample sequenced in a study of blood T cell repertoires in COVID-19. Here immunoSEQ multiplex PCR was the method, and the copy in TCRdb shows in-frame clones only, minus some. The sample lists approximately 400,000 clones, approximately 90% occurring once. Material for sequencing was PBMCs or T cells enriched from blood (not recorded which). The receptor set was obtained from a woman aged 18-35 years who had recovered from COVID-19.

This clone appeared a single time. V gene TRBV19 combines with J gene TRBJ1-3; tentative D call: TRBD1 (5 bases). CDR3 length equals 17 residues. V lost 5 bases and J 3 bases, leaving 20 bases between the germline ends. CDR1 LNHDA and CDR2 SQIVND come from the germline V gene (reference sequence). As DNA, the CDR3 is TGTGCCAGTAGTCCGACCCCGACAGCTTTAATTGGAAACACCATATATTTT. It is translated as CASSPTPTALIGNTIYF.

This chain links TRBV4-1 with TRBJ1-4, with 11 bases lining up with TRBD1. V lost 5 bases and J lost 3; bases outside the gene matches: 5. CDR1 is MGHRA and CDR2 is YSYEKL in the germline V gene. This CDR3 contains 16 residues. Here the CDR3 reads CASSDRTGGANEKLFF. The CDR3 nucleotides read TGCGCCAGCAGCGATAGGACAGGGGGCGCTAATGAAAAACTGTTTTTT.

This chain joins TRBV2 and TRBJ1-1; 8 bases line up with TRBD1. The length of the CDR3 is 16 residues. Germline V gene sequence: CDR1 SNHLY, CDR2 FYNNEI. The J segment lost 3 bases and the V segment lost 8 bases, leaving 14 bases of the junction unmatched. CDR3 DNA: TGTGCCAGCGGAGACAGGGGATCTGGTACGGACACTGAAGCTTTCTTT. Protein product: CASGDRGSGTDTEAFF.

This chain connects TRBV6-2 or TRBV6-3 to TRBJ1-5, with D tentatively TRBD1 (5 bases). V lost 5 bases to trimming and J lost 6 bases, with 8 bases between them. This CDR3 is 12 amino acids long. Germline CDR1 MNHEY, CDR2 SVGEGT. This CDR3 is CASSHGGQPQHF. In nucleotides, the CDR3 is TGTGCCAGCAGTCACGGGGGTCAGCCCCAGCATTTT.

The chain is built from TRBV7-9 and TRBJ1-1; TRBD1 matches 8 bases. The ends lost 1 base at V and 3 bases at J; junction bases unmatched: 4. Germline V gene sequence: CDR1 SEHNR, CDR2 FQNEAQ (reference sequence). CDR3 length: 15 residues. In DNA, the CDR3 is TGTGCCAGCAGCTTAGGGGCAGGGGGCTACACTGAAGCTTTCTTT. It translates to CASSLGAGGYTEAFF.

The chain combines TRBV4-2 with TRBJ1-6, with 9 nucleotides matching TRBD1. The ends lost 0 bases at V and 4 bases at J; junction bases unmatched: 7. From germline, CDR1 is LGHNA and CDR2 YNFKEQ. CDR3 length equals 18 residues. CDR3 sequence reads: CASSQDPGQGTYNSPLHF. The CDR3 DNA follows: TGTGCCAGCAGCCAAGATCCGGGACAGGGAACTTATAATTCACCCCTCCACTTT.

Only one count was recorded for this clone. The CDR3: CASSPRGAGANVLTF. The CDR3 region has the DNA TGTGCCAGCTCACCACGGGGGGCTGGGGCCAACGTCCTGACTTTC. The chain recombines TRBV18 with TRBJ2-6; D may be TRBD2 (6 bases). V lost 1 base, J lost 2 bases, and 6 bases lay in between. Germline V gene lookup returns CDR1 KGHSH and CDR2 LQKENI. The CDR3 totals 15 residues.

This chain uses TRBV29-1 with TRBJ2-5; the D gene is possibly TRBD1 (6 bases). The germline V gene encodes CDR1 SQVTM and CDR2 ANQGSEA. The CDR3 totals 16 residues. The V gene lost 4 bases and the J gene lost 4 bases, with 22 bases spanning the gap. The CDR3 nucleotides read TGCAGCGTTGGGGGGCTAGACAGGACCCCTAGAGAGACCCAGTACTTC. This encodes CSVGGLDRTPRETQYF.

The V call is TRBV6-5, the J call TRBJ2-5; D remains ambiguous. The CDR3 consists of 16 residues. Germline CDR1 reads MNHEY; CDR2 reads SVGAGI. Trimming took off 0 bases at V and 7 bases at J, with 18 bases between the two ends. DNA of the CDR3: TGTGCCAGCAGTTACTCGGCCACCCCAGCGTCCCGGACCCAGTACTTC. Its translation is CASSYSATPASRTQYF.

The V gene is TRBV7-9, the J gene TRBJ2-7, with D perhaps matching TRBD1 (5 bases). V lost 2 bases and J lost 6, with 14 bases in between. The CDR3 contains 14 residues. CDR1 SEHNR and CDR2 FQNEAQ come from the germline V gene (reference sequence). The CDR3: CASSLLAGSGEQYF. The DNA for the CDR3 is TGTGCCAGCAGCTTACTGGCAGGGTCGGGCGAGCAGTACTTC. Full variable domain (outside the CDR3, taken from reference TRBV7-9 and TRBJ2-7): DTGVSQNPRHKITKRGQNVTFRCDPISEHNRLYWYRQTLGQGPEFLTYFQNEAQLEKSRLLSDRFSAERPKGSFSTLEIQRTEQGDSAMYLCASSLLAGSGEQYFGPGTRLTVT.

The chain links TRBV7-9 to TRBJ2-2, with a tentative D call TRBD1 (6 bases). Germline CDR1 SEHNR, CDR2 FQNEAQ (reference sequence). V was trimmed by 1 base and J by 8 bases, leaving 11 bases between them. The CDR3 runs to 14 residues. CDR3 region: CASSLETGPGELFF. The DNA for the CDR3 is TGTGCCAGCAGCTTAGAAACAGGGCCGGGGGAGCTGTTTTTT.

Here the CDR3 reads CASSRGDRDGYTF. CDR3 sequence (DNA): TGTGCCAGCAGTCGGGGGGATCGGGATGGCTACACCTTC. This rearrangement joins TRBV6-5 to TRBJ1-2, with D possibly matching TRBD1 (5 bases). V gave up 5 bases and J gave up 6 bases, with 13 bases separating them. Per the germline V gene, CDR1 is MNHEY and CDR2 is SVGAGI. The length of the CDR3 is 13 residues.

The chain is built from TRBV6-5 and TRBJ1-6; unclear D gene. V dropped 9 bases and J dropped 0 bases, with 6 bases sitting between them. The CDR3 extends over 13 amino acids. Germline CDR1 reads MNHEY; CDR2 reads SVGAGI. This chain's CDR3 is CASKSSYNSPLHF. DNA for the CDR3: TGTGCCAGTAAGAGCTCCTATAATTCACCCCTCCACTTT.

The gene calls are TRBV7-6 and TRBJ1-6; 7 positions agree with TRBD1. The germline gives CDR1 SGHVS, CDR2 FNYEAQ. The V segment lost 6 bases and the J segment 5 bases; nucleotides outside the gene matches: 10. This CDR3 has 16 amino acids. The CDR3 DNA is TGTGCCAGCAGTTCCAGGGTAGACAGGGATAATTCACCCCTCCACTTT. As protein: CASSSRVDRDNSPLHF.

The chain couples TRBV5-1 to TRBJ2-4; 12 nucleotides match TRBD2. V lost 4 bases and J lost 3; bases outside the gene matches: 2. The germline V gene has CDR1 SGHRS and CDR2 YFSETQ. This CDR3 comprises 15 residues. In DNA, the CDR3 is TGCGCCAGCAGCCCTAGCGGGGGGGACAAAAACATTCAGTACTTC. Amino acids: CASSPSGGDKNIQYF.

This chain connects TRBV14 to TRBJ1-1; tentatively, D is TRBD1 (5 bases). Germline V gene sequence: CDR1 SGHDN, CDR2 FVKESK. This CDR3 is built from 15 residues. Trimming left V 3 bases short and J 5 bases short, with 16 bases between. CDR3 nucleotides: TGTGCCAGCAGCCAGACCCCGTGGGGGGGAACTGAAGCTTTCTTT. It yields the protein CASSQTPWGGTEAFF. Based on the CDR3 plus reference TRBV14 and TRBJ1-1, the full variable domain is EAGVTQFPSHSVIEKGQTVTLRCDPISGHDNLYWYRRVMGKEIKFLLHFVKESKQDESGMPNNRFLAERTGGTYSTLKVQPAELEDSGVYFCASSQTPWGGTEAFFGQGTRLTVV.

V usage is TRBV30 and J usage is TRBJ1-2, with 9 positions matching TRBD1. The germline V gene encodes CDR1 GTSNPN and CDR2 SVGIG (reference sequence). Trimming took 3 bases from V and 2 from J; bases not matched to a gene: 1. This CDR3 spans 13 amino acids. The CDR3 sequence is CAWRDRGNYGYTF. The CDR3 coding sequence is TGTGCCTGGAGGGACAGGGGCAACTATGGCTACACCTTC.

The chain recombines TRBV28 with TRBJ1-6; D gene unclear. CDR1 and CDR2 from the germline V gene are MDHEN and SYDVKM. This CDR3 is built from 13 residues. Trimming took 6 bases from V and 7 from J, leaving 10 bases between them. Here the CDR3 DNA reads TGTGCCAGCAGCACGGTACCGAATTCACCCCTCCACTTT. It codes for CASSTVPNSPLHF.

This clone was recorded once. This chain connects TRBV5-1 to TRBJ2-3, with 14 bases fitting TRBD2. Germline V CDR1 and CDR2: SGHRS, YFSETQ. The length of the CDR3 is 18 residues. Trimming at V came to 5 bases and at J to 2 bases, leaving 10 bases not matched to a gene. CDR3 in DNA: TGCGCCAGCAGAACCGGGACTAGCGGGGGCCCAGTCACAGATACGCAGTATTTT. Translation: CASRTGTSGGPVTDTQYF.

This clone has a handful of counts. V usage is TRBV7-8 and J usage is TRBJ1-6; a weak D match, TRBD1 (6 bases). The CDR3 is 14 residues long. The ends were cut back, 2 bases at V and 9 bases at J, with 11 bases in the middle. Germline assignment: CDR1 SGHVS and CDR2 FQNEAQ. The CDR3 spells CASSLQGSGSPLHF. CDR3 bases: TGTGCCAGCAGCTTACAGGGGTCAGGTTCACCCCTCCACTTT.

This chain joins TRBV6-5 and TRBJ2-1, with 8 bases identical to TRBD1. There are 15 residues in the CDR3. The ends lost 6 bases at V and 0 bases at J; junction bases unmatched: 4. Per germline, CDR1 MNHEY and CDR2 SVGAGI. The CDR3 reads CASRPTGGSYNEQFF. The CDR3 DNA reads as TGTGCCAGCAGACCCACAGGGGGCTCCTACAATGAGCAGTTCTTC.

The chain employs TRBV6-1 and TRBJ2-1; 9 bases map to TRBD2. The CDR3 totals 15 residues. Germline lookup yields CDR1 MNHNS and CDR2 SASEGT. The junction had 2 bases not matched to a gene; V was cut back by 3 bases and J by 2 bases. CDR3: CASSERGGPYNEQFF. The CDR3 coding sequence is TGTGCCAGCAGTGAGCGGGGGGGCCCCTACAATGAGCAGTTCTTC.

The rearrangement links TRBV29-1 to TRBJ1-1; D remains ambiguous. The V end was cut by 3 bases, the J end by 10 bases, with 15 bases between. The CDR3 is made up of 12 amino acids. Germline lookup yields CDR1 SQVTM and CDR2 ANQGSEA. The CDR3 nucleotides are TGCAGCGTTGAGTACCAGGAAGATTTAGCTTTCTTT. It specifies CSVEYQEDLAFF.